Only a few counts were recorded for the clone carrying this TCR beta chain. The antigen is unknown. Per the germline V gene, CDR1 is SQVTM and CDR2 is ANQGSEA. V was clipped by 4 bases and J by 5 bases, with 16 bases between them. CDR3 size: 14 residues. This sample was taken from a study of HIV-infected children after antiretroviral therapy interruption. Study findings and constraints: Naive CD4+ Gini coefficient rose by interruption end, suggesting clonal expansion. Sorted CD45RA+ naive cells might include minor non-naive CD45RA+ cells.

Documented treatment: PENTA 11 planned treatment interruption arm or continuous ART arm. The TCR library was built from RNA with a 3' RACE protocol and unique molecular identifiers. TCRdb reanalysed the 3' RACE reads using MiXCR and keeps one entry per CDR3 protein. Of about 50,000 distinct CDR3 sequences listed, 4.3% were seen once; the top ten hold about 0.7%. This material consisted of CD45RA+ CD4+ T cells from PBMCs, pooled from several time points, taken from a donor given antiretroviral therapy, either interrupted or continuous. Subset meaning: naive CD4+ CD45RA+ CD45RO- T cells. The receptor was derived from a pool of human donors with HIV. This chain links TRBV29-1 with TRBJ2-3; D gene ambiguous. This CDR3 reads CSVVKQIPGDTQYF. In nucleotides, the CDR3 is TGCAGCGTTGTAAAACAGATCCCGGGAGATACGCAGTATTTT.